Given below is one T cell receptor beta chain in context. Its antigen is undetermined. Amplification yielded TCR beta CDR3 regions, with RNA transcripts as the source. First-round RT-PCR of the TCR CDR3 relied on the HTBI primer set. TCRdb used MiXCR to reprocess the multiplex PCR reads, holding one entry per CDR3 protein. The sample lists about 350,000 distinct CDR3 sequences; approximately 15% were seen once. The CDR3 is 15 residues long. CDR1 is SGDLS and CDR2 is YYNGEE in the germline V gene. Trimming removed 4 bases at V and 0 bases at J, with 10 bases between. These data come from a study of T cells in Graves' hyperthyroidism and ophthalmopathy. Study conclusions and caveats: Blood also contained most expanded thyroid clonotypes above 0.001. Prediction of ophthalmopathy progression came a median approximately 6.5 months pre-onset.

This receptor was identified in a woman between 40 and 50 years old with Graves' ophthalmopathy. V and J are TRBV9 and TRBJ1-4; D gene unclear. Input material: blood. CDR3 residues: CASSRGPATNEKLFF. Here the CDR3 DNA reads TGTGCCAGCAGCAGAGGACCCGCAACTAATGAAAAACTGTTTTTT.